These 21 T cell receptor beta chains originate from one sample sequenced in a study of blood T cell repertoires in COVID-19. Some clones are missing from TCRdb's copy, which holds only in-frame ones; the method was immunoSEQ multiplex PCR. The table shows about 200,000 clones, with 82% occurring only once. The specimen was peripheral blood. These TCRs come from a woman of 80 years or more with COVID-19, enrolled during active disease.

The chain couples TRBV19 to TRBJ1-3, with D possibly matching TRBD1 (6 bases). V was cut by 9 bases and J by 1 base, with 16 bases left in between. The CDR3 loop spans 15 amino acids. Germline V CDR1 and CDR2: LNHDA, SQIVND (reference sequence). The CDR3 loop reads CASLRGGSSGNTIYF. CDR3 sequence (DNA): TGTGCCAGCTTGAGGGGGGGATCTTCTGGAAACACCATATATTTT.

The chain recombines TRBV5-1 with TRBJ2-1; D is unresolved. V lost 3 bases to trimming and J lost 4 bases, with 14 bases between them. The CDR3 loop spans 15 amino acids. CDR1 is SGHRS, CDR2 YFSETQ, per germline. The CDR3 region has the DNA TGCGCCAGCAGCTCGCCAGAGGAGTGGTACAATGAGCAGTTCTTC. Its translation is CASSSPEEWYNEQFF.

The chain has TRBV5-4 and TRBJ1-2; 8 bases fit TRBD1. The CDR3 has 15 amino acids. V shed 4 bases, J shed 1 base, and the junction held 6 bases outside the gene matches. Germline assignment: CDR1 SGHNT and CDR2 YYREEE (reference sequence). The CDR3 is CASSPPGQGNYGYTF. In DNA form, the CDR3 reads TGTGCCAGCAGCCCGCCAGGACAGGGTAACTATGGCTACACCTTC.

The CDR3 spells CASSFFSGGNIQYF. CDR3 DNA: TGCGCCAGCAGCTTCTTCTCAGGGGGCAACATTCAGTACTTC. The chain links TRBV5-1 to TRBJ2-4; 8 bases are shared with TRBD1. Per the germline V gene, CDR1 is SGHRS and CDR2 is YFSETQ. The length of the CDR3 is 14 residues. After removal of 2 bases from V and 7 bases from J, the junction contained 5 bases not matched to a gene.

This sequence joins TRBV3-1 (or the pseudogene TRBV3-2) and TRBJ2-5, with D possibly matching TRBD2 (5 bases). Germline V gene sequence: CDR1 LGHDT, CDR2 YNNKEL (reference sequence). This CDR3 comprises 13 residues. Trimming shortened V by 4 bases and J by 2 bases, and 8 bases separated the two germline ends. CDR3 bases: TGTGCCAGCAGCCGCGGGCTTCAAGAGACCCAGTACTTC. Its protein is CASSRGLQETQYF.

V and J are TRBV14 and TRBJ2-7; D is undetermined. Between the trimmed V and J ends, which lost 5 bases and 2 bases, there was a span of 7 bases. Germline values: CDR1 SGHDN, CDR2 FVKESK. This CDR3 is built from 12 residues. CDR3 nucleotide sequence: TGTGCCAGCAGCAAACAGACCTACGAGCAGTACTTC. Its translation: CASSKQTYEQYF.

CDR3: CASSSFPNTEAFF. The CDR3 DNA reads TGTGCCAGCAGCTCGTTCCCGAACACTGAAGCTTTCTTT. The chain joins TRBV7-3 to TRBJ1-1, with D hard to call. The CDR3 consists of 13 residues. With 4 bases removed from V and 1 base from J, the gap between germline ends came to 7 bases. CDR1 SGHTA and CDR2 FQGTGA come from the germline V gene. The complete variable domain, with remaining parts taken from reference TRBV7-3 and TRBJ1-1, reads GAGVSQTPSNKVTEKGKYVELRCDPISGHTALYWYRQSLGQGPEFLIYFQGTGAADDSGLPNDRFFAVRPEGSVSTLKIQRTERGDSAVYLCASSSFPNTEAFFGQGTRLTVV.

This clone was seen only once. CDR3 protein: CASSGSTSSYNSPLHF. The CDR3 bases are TGTGCCAGCAGCGGGAGCACCAGCTCCTATAATTCACCCCTCCACTTT. The V gene is TRBV28, the J gene TRBJ1-6; D unresolved. The V gene lost 6 bases and the J gene lost 0 bases, with 12 bases spanning the gap. Per the germline V gene, CDR1 is MDHEN and CDR2 is SYDVKM. The CDR3 covers 16 residues.

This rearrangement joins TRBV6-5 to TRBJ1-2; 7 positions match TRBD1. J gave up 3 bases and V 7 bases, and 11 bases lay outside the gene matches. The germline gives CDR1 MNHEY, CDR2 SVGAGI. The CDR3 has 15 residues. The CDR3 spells CASTPREGADYGYTF. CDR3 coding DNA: TGTGCCAGCACCCCACGGGAGGGGGCGGACTATGGCTACACCTTC.

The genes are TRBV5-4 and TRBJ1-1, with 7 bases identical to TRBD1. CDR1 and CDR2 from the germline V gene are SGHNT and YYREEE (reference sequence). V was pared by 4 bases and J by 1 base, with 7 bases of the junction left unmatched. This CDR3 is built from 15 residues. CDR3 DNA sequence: TGTGCCAGCAGCGTCCCGGGACAGAAGAACACTGAAGCTTTCTTT. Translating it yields CASSVPGQKNTEAFF. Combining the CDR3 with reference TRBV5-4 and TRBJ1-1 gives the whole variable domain ETGVTQSPTHLIKTRGQQVTLRCSSQSGHNTVSWYQQALGQGPQFIFQYYREEENGRGNFPPRFSGLQFPNYSSELNVNALELDDSALYLCASSVPGQKNTEAFFGQGTRLTVV.

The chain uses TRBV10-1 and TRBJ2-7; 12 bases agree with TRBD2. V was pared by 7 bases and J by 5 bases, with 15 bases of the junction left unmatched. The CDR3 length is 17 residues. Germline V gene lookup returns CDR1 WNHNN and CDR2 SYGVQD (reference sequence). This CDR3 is CASTDTPRLAGAHEQYF. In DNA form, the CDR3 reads TGCGCCAGCACCGATACCCCGAGACTAGCGGGAGCCCACGAGCAGTACTTC.

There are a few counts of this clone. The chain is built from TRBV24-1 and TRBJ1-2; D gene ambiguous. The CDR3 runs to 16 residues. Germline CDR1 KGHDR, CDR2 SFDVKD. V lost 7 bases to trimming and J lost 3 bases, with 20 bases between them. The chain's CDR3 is CATREQSRALDYGYTF. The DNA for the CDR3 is TGTGCCACCAGGGAGCAATCGAGAGCCCTTGACTATGGCTACACCTTC.

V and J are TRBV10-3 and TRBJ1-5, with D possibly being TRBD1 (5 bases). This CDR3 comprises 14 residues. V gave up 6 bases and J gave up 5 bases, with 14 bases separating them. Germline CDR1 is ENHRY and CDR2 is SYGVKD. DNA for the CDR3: TGTGCCATCAGCCCCTCAGGGATCGATCAGCCCCAGCATTTT. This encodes CAISPSGIDQPQHF.

The CDR3 loop is CASSSGQGGIAGELFF. The CDR3 region has the DNA TGTGCCAGCAGCTCCGGACAGGGGGGTATAGCCGGGGAGCTGTTTTTT. This rearrangement joins TRBV5-5 to TRBJ2-2, with 10 bases identical to TRBD1. V was clipped by 3 bases and J by 6 bases; unmatched bases: 8. The CDR3 is made up of 16 amino acids. Germline CDR1 reads SGHKS; CDR2 reads YYEKEE (reference sequence).

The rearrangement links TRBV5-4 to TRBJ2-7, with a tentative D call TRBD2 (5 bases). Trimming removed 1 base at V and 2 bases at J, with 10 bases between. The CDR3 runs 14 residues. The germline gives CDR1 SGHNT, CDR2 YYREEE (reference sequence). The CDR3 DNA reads TGTGCCAGCAGCTTGAGGGAGAGGCCCTACGAGCAGTACTTC. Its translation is CASSLRERPYEQYF.

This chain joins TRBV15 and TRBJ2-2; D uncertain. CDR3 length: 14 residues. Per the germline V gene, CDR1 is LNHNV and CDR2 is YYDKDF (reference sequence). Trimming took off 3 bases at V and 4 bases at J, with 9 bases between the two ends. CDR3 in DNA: TGTGCCACCAGCAGGGAGCACGTCACCGGGGAGCTGTTTTTT. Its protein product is CATSREHVTGELFF. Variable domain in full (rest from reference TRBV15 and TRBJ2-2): DAMVIQNPRYQVTQFGKPVTLSCSQTLNHNVMYWYQQKSSQAPKLLFHYYDKDFNNEADTPDNFQSRRPNTSFCFLDIRSPGLGDTAMYLCATSREHVTGELFFGEGSRLTVL.

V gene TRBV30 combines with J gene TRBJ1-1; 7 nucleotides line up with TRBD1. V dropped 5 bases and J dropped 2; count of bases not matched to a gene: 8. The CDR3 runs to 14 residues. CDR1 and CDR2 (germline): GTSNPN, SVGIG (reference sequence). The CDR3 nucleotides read TGTGCCTGGGGGACAGAGCTTATTAACACTGAAGCTTTCTTT. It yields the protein CAWGTELINTEAFF.

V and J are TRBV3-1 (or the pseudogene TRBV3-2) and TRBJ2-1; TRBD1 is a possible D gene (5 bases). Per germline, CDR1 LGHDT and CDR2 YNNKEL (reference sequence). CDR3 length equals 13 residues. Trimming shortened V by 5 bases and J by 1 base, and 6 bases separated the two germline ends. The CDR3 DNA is TGTGCCAGCAGCGACAGTTCCTACAATGAGCAGTTCTTC. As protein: CASSDSSYNEQFF.

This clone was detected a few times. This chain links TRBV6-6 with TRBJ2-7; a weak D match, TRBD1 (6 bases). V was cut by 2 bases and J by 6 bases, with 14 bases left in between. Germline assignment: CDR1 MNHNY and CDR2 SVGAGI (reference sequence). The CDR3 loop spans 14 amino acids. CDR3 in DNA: TGTGCCAGCAGTTACGCACAGGGAATGGGCGAGCAGTACTTC. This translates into CASSYAQGMGEQYF.

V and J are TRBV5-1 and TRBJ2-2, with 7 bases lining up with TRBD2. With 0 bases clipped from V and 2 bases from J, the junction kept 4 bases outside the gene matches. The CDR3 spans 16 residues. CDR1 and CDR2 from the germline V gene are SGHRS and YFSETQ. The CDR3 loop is CASSLEERGNTGELFF. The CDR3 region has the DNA TGCGCCAGCAGCTTGGAAGAGCGGGGTAACACCGGGGAGCTGTTTTTT.

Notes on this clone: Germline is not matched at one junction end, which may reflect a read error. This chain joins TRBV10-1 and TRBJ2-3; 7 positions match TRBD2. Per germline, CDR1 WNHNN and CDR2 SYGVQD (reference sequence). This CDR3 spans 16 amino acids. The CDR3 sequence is CASSEFTPLGEGTQYF. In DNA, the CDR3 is TGCGCCAGCAGCGAGTTTACCCCTCTCGGGGAGGGTACGCAGTATTTT.